The 25 T cell receptor beta chains presented below share a single source sample, sequenced in a study of CD4 T cells in relation to SARS-CoV-2 and coronaviruses. Profiling relied on immunoSEQ multiplex PCR, and the TCRdb table lists in-frame clones only, not all of them. The sample records some 65,000 clones, around 87% being singletons. Before the COVID-19 pandemic, during about 2011-2019, CD4+ T cells were taken from unexposed donors. The sample taken for sequencing was memory CD4+ T cells from PBMCs. These receptors originate from a human donor in good health.

This chain connects TRBV5-1 to TRBJ2-2; TRBD2 matches 8 bases. CDR3 length: 15 residues. Losses at the gene ends were 2 bases for V and 5 bases for J; bases not matched to a gene: 5. Germline CDR1 and CDR2: SGHRS and YFSETQ. The CDR3 bases are TGCGCCAGCAGCTTTAGCGGGATCTATACCGGGGAGCTGTTTTTT. Its protein is CASSFSGIYTGELFF.

The rearrangement links TRBV6-5 to TRBJ1-2; D gene uncertain. The germline V gene encodes CDR1 MNHEY and CDR2 SVGAGI. The CDR3 is made up of 14 amino acids. V shed 2 bases and J shed 2 bases, with 9 bases lying between them. CDR3 sequence (DNA): TGTGCCAGCAGTTACGCCGGCTTAAACTATGGCTACACCTTC. It encodes CASSYAGLNYGYTF.

The chain uses TRBV10-2 and TRBJ1-1; D might be TRBD1 (5 bases). Germline V gene lookup returns CDR1 WSHSY and CDR2 SAAADI. There are 13 residues in the CDR3. Trimming took off 6 bases at V and 5 bases at J, with 13 bases between the two ends. The DNA for the CDR3 is TGCGCCAGCAGCGTGGGGGATAGAACTGAAGCTTTCTTT. Encoded protein: CASSVGDRTEAFF.

V and J are TRBV6-5 and TRBJ2-7; D may be TRBD1 or TRBD2 (5 bases each). This CDR3 is built from 13 residues. Trimming pared 5 bases from V and 5 bases from J, leaving 13 bases between. Germline assignment: CDR1 MNHEY and CDR2 SVGAGI. The CDR3 here is CASSRGPGHEQYF. The CDR3 bases are TGTGCCAGCAGTCGGGGACCGGGGCACGAGCAGTACTTC.

The chain uses TRBV30 and TRBJ2-2, with D possibly TRBD1 on 5 matching bases. The CDR3 totals 15 residues. The germline V gene has CDR1 GTSNPN and CDR2 SVGIG (reference sequence). V was trimmed by 3 bases and J by 2 bases, leaving 13 bases between them. CDR3: CAWRTIDSNTGELFF. CDR3 nucleotides: TGTGCCTGGAGAACCATTGACAGCAACACCGGGGAGCTGTTTTTT.

The chain couples TRBV5-1 to TRBJ1-1; maybe TRBD1 (5 bases). Germline V gene data show CDR1 as SGHRS and CDR2 as YFSETQ. V was trimmed by 0 bases and J by 0 bases, leaving 9 bases between them. This CDR3 contains 15 residues. The CDR3 reads CASSLGGRLNTEAFF. In DNA form, the CDR3 reads TGCGCCAGCAGCTTGGGGGGCAGGTTGAACACTGAAGCTTTCTTT.

The J gene is TRBJ2-2, the V gene TRBV29-1; D gene ambiguous. This CDR3 is built from 14 residues. Trimming removed 4 bases from V and 1 base from J, with 10 bases in between. CDR1 SQVTM and CDR2 ANQGSEA come from the germline V gene. The chain's CDR3 is CSVGTEMNTGELFF. CDR3 sequence (DNA): TGCAGCGTTGGAACCGAAATGAACACCGGGGAGCTGTTTTTT.

The chain combines TRBV19 with TRBJ1-2; D gene uncertain. The CDR3 sequence is 15 residues long. Germline CDR1 LNHDA, CDR2 SQIVND (reference sequence). Trimming pared 2 bases from V and 4 bases from J, leaving 14 bases between. The CDR3 DNA is TGTGCCAGTAGTATACTTACCTCGCGGGGCTATGGCTACACCTTC. Its protein product is CASSILTSRGYGYTF.

This chain connects TRBV11-3 to TRBJ1-1; D not certain. The CDR3 spans 14 residues. Between the trimmed V and J ends, which lost 5 bases and 0 bases, there was a span of 10 bases. Germline CDR1 SGHNT, CDR2 YENEEA. CDR3 residues: CASSEGQMNTEAFF. The CDR3 DNA sequence: TGTGCCAGCAGCGAAGGGCAAATGAACACTGAAGCTTTCTTT.

The V call is TRBV7-2, the J call TRBJ2-3; D tentatively fits TRBD1 or TRBD2 (6 bases each). CDR1 is SGHTA and CDR2 is FQGNSA in the germline V gene. Trimming stripped 5 bases from V and 2 bases from J, with 14 bases between. CDR3 length: 15 residues. The CDR3: CASSPTGAYTDTQYF. CDR3 DNA: TGTGCCAGCAGCCCCACGGGGGCTTACACAGATACGCAGTATTTT.

The CDR3 reads CASRTGTGNEQYF. CDR3 DNA sequence: TGTGCCAGCAGAACCGGGACAGGGAACGAGCAGTACTTC. This chain uses TRBV6-5 with TRBJ2-7; 9 nucleotides agree with TRBD1. With V trimmed by 6 bases and J by 5 bases, 5 bases remained unmatched. The CDR3 loop spans 13 amino acids. CDR1 is MNHEY and CDR2 is SVGAGI in the germline V gene.

The chain uses TRBV9 and TRBJ1-6; D is possibly TRBD1 (5 bases). Trimming cost V 3 bases and J 6 bases, with 10 bases left between them. The CDR3 contains 14 residues. CDR1 is SGDLS, CDR2 YYNGEE, per germline. The CDR3, as DNA: TGTGCCAGCAGCGACCGGGGCCCTAATTCACCCCTCCACTTT. It is translated as CASSDRGPNSPLHF.

CDR3: CASSPRQDGETQYF. The CDR3 DNA reads TGTGCCAGCTCACCTCGACAGGACGGAGAGACCCAGTACTTC. This sequence joins TRBV18 and TRBJ2-5, with a tentative D call TRBD1 (6 bases). The CDR3 totals 14 residues. In germline, CDR1 is KGHSH, CDR2 LQKENI. Between the trimmed V and J ends, which lost 3 bases and 4 bases, there was a span of 12 bases.

The chain joins TRBV5-1 to TRBJ2-1; 10 nucleotides agree with TRBD2. With V trimmed by 0 bases and J by 6 bases, 3 bases remained unmatched. Germline V lookup: CDR1 SGHRS, CDR2 YFSETQ. The CDR3 is 15 amino acids. CDR3 region: CASSLGTSGSNEQFF. The CDR3 DNA reads as TGCGCCAGCAGCTTGGGGACTAGCGGATCCAATGAGCAGTTCTTC. The full variable domain, with the rest looked up from reference TRBV5-1 and TRBJ2-1, is KAGVTQTPRYLIKTRGQQVTLSCSPISGHRSVSWYQQTPGQGLQFLFEYFSETQRNKGNFPGRFSGRQFSNSRSEMNVSTLELGDSALYLCASSLGTSGSNEQFFGPGTRLTVL.

This rearrangement joins TRBV3-1 (or the pseudogene TRBV3-2) to TRBJ2-1, with 9 bases lining up with TRBD2. The CDR3 has 18 amino acids. Unmatched junction bases numbered 13, after V lost 0 bases and J lost 7 bases. Germline V lookup: CDR1 LGHDT, CDR2 YNNKEL (reference sequence). The CDR3 spells CASSQDRYTSGRGNEQFF. CDR3 in DNA: TGTGCCAGCAGCCAAGATAGGTACACTAGCGGGCGGGGGAATGAGCAGTTCTTC.

The J gene is TRBJ2-1, the V gene TRBV7-9, with 7 bases fitting TRBD2. The germline V gene has CDR1 SEHNR and CDR2 FQNEAQ (reference sequence). V dropped 4 bases and J dropped 3; count of bases not matched to a gene: 9. The CDR3 runs to 16 residues. The CDR3 loop reads CASSSLRGVGYNEQFF. As DNA, the CDR3 is TGTGCCAGCAGCTCGTTACGGGGGGTCGGCTACAATGAGCAGTTCTTC.

This chain joins TRBV7-3 and TRBJ2-2, with a weak D call TRBD2 (6 bases). Germline lookup yields CDR1 SGHTA and CDR2 FQGTGA. The CDR3 loop spans 14 amino acids. V lost 4 bases and J lost 4, with 10 bases in between. CDR3 bases: TGTGCCAGCAGCTGGGGGAGGCCCACCGGGGAGCTGTTTTTT. This sequence encodes CASSWGRPTGELFF.

The rearrangement uses TRBV7-2 and TRBJ2-3; TRBD2 matches at 15 bases. Germline loops: CDR1 SGHTA, CDR2 FQGNSA. The CDR3 has 16 amino acids. V lost 4 bases to trimming and J lost 6 bases; unmatched junction nucleotides: 5. The CDR3 DNA reads TGTGCCAGCAGCTCGAGGACTAGCGGGGGGGTGGATACGCAGTATTTT. Protein product: CASSSRTSGGVDTQYF.

The genes are TRBV3-1 (or the pseudogene TRBV3-2) and TRBJ1-5, with D unresolved. CDR1 and CDR2 (germline): LGHDT, YNNKEL (reference sequence). Between the trimmed V and J ends, which lost 0 bases and 7 bases, there was a span of 10 bases. This CDR3 has 14 amino acids. CDR3 nucleotides: TGTGCCAGCAGCCAAGATTTGGTTCAGCAGCCCCAGCATTTT. It translates to CASSQDLVQQPQHF.

CDR3 region: CASSSTSGSYNEQFF. CDR3 in DNA: TGTGCCAGCTCCTCAACTAGCGGGAGTTACAATGAGCAGTTCTTC. V gene TRBV18 combines with J gene TRBJ2-1, with TRBD2 identical over 11 bases. V lost 6 bases, J lost 4 bases, and 5 bases stayed unmatched. Germline loops: CDR1 KGHSH, CDR2 LQKENI. The CDR3 contains 15 residues.

The sample holds one count of this clone. This chain uses TRBV7-2 with TRBJ2-3; D unresolved. V was clipped by 5 bases and J by 0 bases, with 3 bases between them. Germline values: CDR1 SGHTA, CDR2 FQGNSA. This CDR3 is 12 amino acids long. The CDR3 DNA reads TGTGCCAGCAGCGCTAGCACAGATACGCAGTATTTT. As protein: CASSASTDTQYF.

V gene TRBV2 combines with J gene TRBJ2-1; 7 bases are a match to TRBD1. After removal of 2 bases from V and 0 bases from J, the junction contained 16 bases not matched to a gene. The germline CDR1 and CDR2 sequences are SNHLY and FYNNEI. The CDR3 extends over 20 amino acids. CDR3 in amino acids: CASSEPGQVSYYRSYNEQFF. The DNA of the CDR3 is TGTGCCAGCAGTGAACCTGGACAGGTATCCTATTACCGCTCCTACAATGAGCAGTTCTTC.

This chain connects TRBV7-2 to TRBJ1-3; D unresolved. The CDR3 is made up of 15 amino acids. Looked up from germline, CDR1 is SGHTA and CDR2 is FQGNSA. The V end was cut by 5 bases, the J end by 5 bases, with 16 bases between. CDR3: CASSPLFNGRNTIYF. In DNA form, the CDR3 reads TGTGCCAGCAGCCCCCTTTTTAACGGGCGAAACACCATATATTTT.

The chain combines TRBV7-9 with TRBJ2-7; D may be TRBD1 (5 bases). V lost 2 bases to trimming and J lost 6 bases, with 17 bases between them. Germline lookup yields CDR1 SEHNR and CDR2 FQNEAQ (reference sequence). The CDR3 extends over 15 amino acids. The CDR3, as DNA: TGTGCCAGCAGCTTACCCTGGGAACAGGCCGGCGAGCAGTACTTC. This encodes CASSLPWEQAGEQYF.

The V call is TRBV18, the J call TRBJ2-1, with D uncertain. Trimming shortened V by 4 bases and J by 6 bases, and 19 bases separated the two germline ends. Germline V lookup: CDR1 KGHSH, CDR2 LQKENI. The CDR3 sequence is 16 residues long. The CDR3 coding sequence is TGTGCCAGCTCACGCCTTGAAAGGCCAGCTTTCAATGAGCAGTTCTTC. Protein: CASSRLERPAFNEQFF.